The following is a TCR beta chain sequence with its context. This entry belongs to a study of blood T cell repertoires in COVID-19. Study in general: Samples taken during acute and convalescent COVID-19 were collected in the United States, Italy and Spain. T cells, B-cell-depleted T cells, or PBMCs provided the cDNA or gDNA that served as material.

The CDR3 runs to 13 residues. From germline, CDR1 is SGHVS and CDR2 FQNEAQ. Trimming stripped 10 bases from V and 1 base from J, with 13 bases between. Source study methods: Amplification of reference gene primers provided the estimated nucleated cell counts. Some clones are missing from TCRdb's copy, which holds only in-frame ones; the method was immunoSEQ multiplex PCR. V, J and clone size derive from that table, while D and trimming were established from the DNA sequence. The sample holds about 140,000 clones, around 73% seen once. The origin of this receptor is a man aged 55-75 years who had recovered from COVID-19. This chain uses TRBV7-8 with TRBJ1-1, with D possibly being TRBD1 (5 bases). Material: peripheral blood. The DNA for the CDR3 is TGTGCCACCCGGAGGGACCCGAACACTGAAGCTTTCTTT. As protein: CATRRDPNTEAFF.